Below, 26 T cell receptor beta chains from the same sample are listed, as sequenced in a study of beta chain features in type 1 diabetes. Investigators reverse transcribed all isolated RNA, so they sequenced expressed TCRB transcripts. Sequencing was performed with immunoSEQ multiplex PCR; in TCRdb, only in-frame clones are kept and a portion is missing. Of 350,000 to 400,000 clones listed, about 15% are singletons. Sequenced input: naive CD4+ T cells from blood. These receptors were obtained from a woman between 18 and 30 years old in good health.

In this sample, this clone turned up once. This chain's CDR3 is CASSQVIQDTGELFF. The CDR3 DNA sequence: TGTGCCAGCAGCCAAGTGATCCAGGACACCGGGGAGCTGTTTTTT. The rearrangement joins TRBV4-2 to TRBJ2-2; D remains ambiguous. The CDR3 has 15 amino acids. V lost 1 base and J 3 bases, leaving 9 bases between the germline ends. Germline V CDR1 and CDR2: LGHNA, YNFKEQ.

This clone was counted only a few times. The rearrangement links TRBV5-1 to TRBJ2-1, with D possibly TRBD2 on 6 matching bases. Germline CDR1 SGHRS, CDR2 YFSETQ. The V end was cut by 2 bases, the J end by 8 bases, with 11 bases between. This CDR3 has 13 amino acids. Here the CDR3 reads CASSFGGDDEQFF. The CDR3, as DNA: TGCGCCAGCAGCTTCGGAGGGGACGATGAGCAGTTCTTC.

This clone was detected only a few times. This rearrangement joins TRBV7-9 to TRBJ1-1, with 9 bases aligning to TRBD1. Germline CDR1 and CDR2: SEHNR and FQNEAQ (reference sequence). CDR3 length: 16 amino acids. Trimming cost V 1 base and J 1 base; bases outside gene matches: 4. For the CDR3, the DNA is TGTGCCAGCAGCTTAGGGGACAGGGTGGCGAACACTGAAGCTTTCTTT. The encoded protein is CASSLGDRVANTEAFF.

The chain has TRBV4-2 and TRBJ1-2, with D perhaps TRBD1 (6 bases). Germline V lookup: CDR1 LGHNA, CDR2 YNFKEQ. The CDR3 extends over 13 amino acids. The V gene lost 4 bases and the J gene lost 8 bases, with 14 bases spanning the gap. For the CDR3, the DNA is TGTGCCAGCAGCCTCGACAGGTACCGGGGCTACACCTTC. This gives the protein CASSLDRYRGYTF.

This clone has only a few counts. The chain has TRBV27 and TRBJ2-1, with D unresolved. This CDR3 spans 14 amino acids. In germline, CDR1 is MNHEY, CDR2 SMNVEV (reference sequence). The germline V and J ends were trimmed by 3 bases and 0 bases, with 6 bases remaining between them. The CDR3 protein is CASSFRVSYNEQFF. CDR3 bases: TGTGCCAGCAGTTTCCGGGTCTCCTACAATGAGCAGTTCTTC.

The chain recombines TRBV9 with TRBJ2-3; 10 bases are shared with TRBD2. CDR1 and CDR2 from the germline V gene are SGDLS and YYNGEE. CDR3 length: 16 amino acids. Unmatched junction bases numbered 2, after V lost 0 bases and J lost 1 base. The CDR3 sequence: CASSVGTSGGTDTQYF. In DNA form, the CDR3 reads TGTGCCAGCAGCGTAGGGACTAGCGGAGGCACAGATACGCAGTATTTT.

This chain joins TRBV2 and TRBJ1-5; 9 bases map to TRBD1. V dropped 4 bases and J dropped 6; count of bases not matched to a gene: 7. This CDR3 region has 15 residues. Germline V gives CDR1 SNHLY, CDR2 FYNNEI. As DNA, the CDR3 is TGTGCCAGCAGTGGACAGGGGGTGAATTCTCAGCCCCAGCATTTT. The encoded protein is CASSGQGVNSQPQHF.

This clone was seen more than once but under ten times. This chain joins TRBV29-1 and TRBJ2-1; possible D gene TRBD1, 6 bases. The ends were cut back, 7 bases at V and 7 bases at J, with 14 bases in the middle. The CDR3 length is 12 residues. Looked up from germline, CDR1 is SQVTM and CDR2 is ANQGSEA. Here the CDR3 DNA reads TGCAGCGCGACCTCCCAGGGGAATGAGCAGTTCTTC. Translating it yields CSATSQGNEQFF.

The V call is TRBV2, the J call TRBJ2-7, with 7 bases that match TRBD2. Germline loops: CDR1 SNHLY, CDR2 FYNNEI. CDR3 size: 12 residues. J gave up 5 bases and V 6 bases, and 4 bases lay outside the gene matches. The CDR3 region is CASRLAAHEQYF. In DNA form, the CDR3 reads TGTGCCAGCAGGCTAGCGGCCCACGAGCAGTACTTC.

The chain is built from TRBV30 and TRBJ1-2, with 7 bases aligning to TRBD1. Germline values: CDR1 GTSNPN, CDR2 SVGIG (reference sequence). The CDR3 length is 14 residues. The V and J ends lost 5 bases and 6 bases, in that order; junction bases with no gene match: 12. This chain's CDR3 is CAWRGTTGLDGYTF. The CDR3 DNA reads as TGTGCCTGGCGCGGAACGACAGGGTTAGATGGCTACACCTTC.

This clone was detected only a few times. The gene calls are TRBV9 and TRBJ2-3; D unresolved. The CDR3 has 13 amino acids. V was pared by 0 bases and J by 6 bases, with 8 bases between. CDR1 and CDR2 from the germline V gene are SGDLS and YYNGEE. CDR3 sequence: CASSVVSIDTQYF. DNA for the CDR3: TGTGCCAGCAGCGTAGTGTCCATTGATACGCAGTATTTT.

V gene TRBV30 combines with J gene TRBJ1-2, with D possibly TRBD1 on 6 matching bases. The CDR3 totals 14 residues. V lost 7 bases and J 3 bases, leaving 18 bases between the germline ends. Germline loops: CDR1 GTSNPN, CDR2 SVGIG (reference sequence). DNA for the CDR3: TGTGCCTCCCTCAATCAGGGGTACGACTATGGCTACACCTTC. It specifies CASLNQGYDYGYTF.

The V gene is TRBV15, the J gene TRBJ2-7, with 13 bases that match TRBD2. This CDR3 comprises 16 residues. Looked up from germline, CDR1 is LNHNV and CDR2 is YYDKDF (reference sequence). Trimming removed 2 bases from V and 12 bases from J; junction bases left unmatched: 13. CDR3 bases: TGTGCCACCAGCAGATCCGGGACTAGCGGGAACATGAACCGGTACTTC. Translated: CATSRSGTSGNMNRYF.

The CDR3 bases are TGTGCCAGCAGTTTAGGGGGGGCCGCAGATACGCAGTATTTT. It translates to CASSLGGAADTQYF. The V and J genes are TRBV27 and TRBJ2-3, with D perhaps matching TRBD2 (7 bases). V lost 2 bases to trimming and J lost 4 bases, with 10 bases between them. The CDR3 sequence is 14 residues long. From germline, CDR1 is MNHEY and CDR2 SMNVEV (reference sequence).

This clone turned up a few times. The V call is TRBV28, the J call TRBJ2-3, with 10 bases identical to TRBD2. The CDR3 totals 14 residues. The germline V gene has CDR1 MDHEN and CDR2 SYDVKM. Trimming at V came to 4 bases and at J to 7 bases, leaving 5 bases not matched to a gene. The CDR3: CASSSPGLANTQYF. In DNA, the CDR3 is TGTGCCAGCAGTTCACCGGGACTAGCGAATACGCAGTATTTT.

The CDR3 DNA follows: TGTGCCAGCAGTTTAAAGGGGACTGAAGCTTTCTTT. Translating it yields CASSLKGTEAFF. The rearrangement links TRBV28 to TRBJ1-1, with D perhaps matching TRBD1 (5 bases). Germline V gene lookup returns CDR1 MDHEN and CDR2 SYDVKM. The ends were cut back, 2 bases at V and 5 bases at J, with 6 bases in the middle. This CDR3 is built from 12 residues.

This clone was seen more than once but under ten times. The V call is TRBV4-1, the J call TRBJ1-2; 7 nucleotides agree with TRBD1. Germline CDR1 MGHRA, CDR2 YSYEKL. V lost 0 bases and J lost 4; bases outside the gene matches: 5. The CDR3 has 15 residues. The CDR3 here is CASSQESTGSYGYTF. CDR3 sequence (DNA): TGCGCCAGCAGCCAAGAATCGACAGGGAGCTATGGCTACACCTTC.

The chain couples TRBV7-3 to TRBJ2-5, with 7 positions matching TRBD1. This CDR3 comprises 15 residues. V gave up 2 bases and J gave up 4 bases; unmatched junction bases: 7. The germline gives CDR1 SGHTA, CDR2 FQGTGA. The CDR3 DNA follows: TGTGCCAGCAGCTTAGGGGACAGAGAAGGAGAGACCCAGTACTTC. Amino acid sequence: CASSLGDREGETQYF. Full variable domain (rest looked up from reference TRBV7-3 and TRBJ2-5): GAGVSQTPSNKVTEKGKYVELRCDPISGHTALYWYRQSLGQGPEFLIYFQGTGAADDSGLPNDRFFAVRPEGSVSTLKIQRTERGDSAVYLCASSLGDREGETQYFGPGTRLLVL.

The chain recombines TRBV28 with TRBJ1-5; D may be TRBD1 (6 bases). Germline-derived CDR1 and CDR2 are MDHEN and SYDVKM. The CDR3 extends over 16 amino acids. V lost 3 bases and J lost 4, with 16 bases in between. CDR3 in amino acids: CASSFRPTGFNQPQHF. The CDR3 coding sequence is TGTGCCAGCAGTTTCCGACCGACAGGTTTTAATCAGCCCCAGCATTTT.

The rearrangement uses TRBV4-3 and TRBJ2-4; possible D gene TRBD2, 8 bases. CDR3 size: 18 residues. Germline V gene lookup returns CDR1 LGHNA and CDR2 YSLEER. Trimming pared 4 bases from V and 3 bases from J, leaving 22 bases between. CDR3 bases: TGCGCCAGCAGCCGCGGACTAGCCCAGGGGGTAGTCAAAAACATTCAGTACTTC. Protein: CASSRGLAQGVVKNIQYF.

This clone has just a few counts. The rearrangement uses TRBV19 and TRBJ2-7; 15 bases align to TRBD2. The length of the CDR3 is 16 residues. CDR1 and CDR2 from the germline V gene are LNHDA and SQIVND (reference sequence). The V segment lost 5 bases and the J segment 3 bases; nucleotides outside the gene matches: 5. The CDR3 region is CASSPGLAGGIYEQYF. Here the CDR3 DNA reads TGTGCCAGTAGTCCGGGACTAGCGGGAGGCATCTACGAGCAGTACTTC.

This clone was counted between two and nine times. The rearrangement links TRBV5-1 to TRBJ2-2; TRBD1 matches 10 bases. With 4 bases clipped from V and 1 base from J, the junction kept 4 bases outside the gene matches. CDR1 and CDR2 (germline): SGHRS, YFSETQ. The CDR3 is 16 residues long. CDR3 region: CASSRQGAENTGELFF. DNA of the CDR3: TGCGCCAGCAGCAGACAGGGGGCGGAGAACACCGGGGAGCTGTTTTTT.

In its sample, this clone was seen a few times. The chain uses TRBV6-5 and TRBJ2-1; maybe TRBD1 (6 bases). CDR1 MNHEY and CDR2 SVGAGI come from the germline V gene. The CDR3 is made up of 13 amino acids. Trimming left V 5 bases short and J 3 bases short, with 8 bases between. CDR3 coding DNA: TGTGCCAGCAGTCGACAGGTCTACAATGAGCAGTTCTTC. Its protein is CASSRQVYNEQFF.

V is TRBV27 and J is TRBJ1-5; D is ambiguous. The CDR3 has 12 amino acids. CDR1 MNHEY and CDR2 SMNVEV come from the germline V gene (reference sequence). V was cut by 3 bases and J by 3 bases, with 3 bases left in between. Here the CDR3 reads CASSFLNQPQHF. The CDR3 bases are TGTGCCAGCAGTTTTCTCAATCAGCCCCAGCATTTT.

The gene calls are TRBV5-1 and TRBJ2-3; no firm D call. Trimming cost V 4 bases and J 2 bases, with 2 bases left between them. The germline V gene encodes CDR1 SGHRS and CDR2 YFSETQ. CDR3 length equals 11 residues. This CDR3 is CASSHTDTQYF. In DNA form, the CDR3 reads TGCGCCAGCAGCCACACAGATACGCAGTATTTT.

This chain links TRBV21-1 with TRBJ2-7; no DNA check was done on the table's D call, TRBD2. TRBV21-1 is listed as a pseudogene. CDR3 length: 14 residues. The CDR3 spells CASSKRDVLYEQYF. DNA of the CDR3: TGTGCCAGCAGCAAAAGAGACGTACTATACGAGCAGTACTTC.